A selection of T cell receptor beta chains follows, all from one sample in a study of blood T cell repertoires in COVID-19. Method: immunoSEQ multiplex PCR; TCRdb's copy keeps in-frame clones and lacks some. The top ten clones hold 0.8% to 0.95% of a sample with 200,000 to 250,000 clones, 80% to 95% of them seen once. The specimen sequenced was peripheral blood. These receptor sequences come from a man younger than 40 with COVID-19, enrolled during active disease. Each CDR3 is given with its conserved first and last residue. The order of the fields is clone size, V gene, J gene, D gene, CDR3 length, CDR3 protein, CDR3 DNA. D genes are given only for firm matches. Clone sizes are given selectively: once, few, many, or a class where the clone is expanded.

clone_size: .; v_call: TRBV14; j_call: TRBJ1-2; d_call: .; cdr3_length: 12; cdr3_aa: CASSQGGYGYTF; cdr3_nt: TGTGCCAGCAGCCAAGGAGGCTATGGCTACACCTTC
clone_size: .; v_call: TRBV5-6; j_call: TRBJ1-1; d_call: .; cdr3_length: 12; cdr3_aa: CASGGSGPEAFF; cdr3_nt: TGTGCCAGTGGGGGGAGTGGTCCTGAAGCTTTCTTT
clone_size: .; v_call: TRBV9; j_call: TRBJ1-2; d_call: TRBD1; cdr3_length: 14; cdr3_aa: CASTVTGGNYGYTF; cdr3_nt: TGTGCCAGCACCGTAACAGGGGGCAACTATGGCTACACCTTC
clone_size: once; v_call: TRBV9; j_call: TRBJ1-6; d_call: .; cdr3_length: 14; cdr3_aa: CASSLGGLNSPLHF; cdr3_nt: TGTGCCAGCAGCCTCGGGGGGCTTAATTCACCCCTCCACTTT
clone_size: .; v_call: TRBV6-2/TRBV6-3; j_call: TRBJ1-2; d_call: .; cdr3_length: 13; cdr3_aa: CASSFRDLYGYTF; cdr3_nt: TGTGCCAGCAGTTTCCGGGACTTATATGGCTACACCTTC
clone_size: .; v_call: TRBV7-2; j_call: TRBJ1-1; d_call: TRBD1; cdr3_length: 17; cdr3_aa: CASSLVQGALMNTEAFF; cdr3_nt: TGTGCCAGCAGCTTAGTACAGGGGGCGCTCATGAACACTGAAGCTTTCTTT
clone_size: .; v_call: TRBV7-9; j_call: TRBJ1-1; d_call: .; cdr3_length: 17; cdr3_aa: CASSPKGGQGRSTEAFF; cdr3_nt: TGTGCCAGCAGCCCTAAAGGCGGTCAGGGCAGGTCCACTGAAGCTTTCTTT
clone_size: .; v_call: TRBV30; j_call: TRBJ2-7; d_call: TRBD2; cdr3_length: 13; cdr3_aa: CAWSRGGSYEQYF; cdr3_nt: TGTGCCTGGAGCCGGGGGGGGAGCTACGAGCAGTACTTC
clone_size: few; v_call: TRBV3-1/TRBV3-2; j_call: TRBJ1-1; d_call: .; cdr3_length: 14; cdr3_aa: CASSQDLNRNEAFF; cdr3_nt: TGTGCCAGCAGCCAAGATCTTAACAGAAATGAAGCTTTCTTT
clone_size: .; v_call: TRBV4-2; j_call: TRBJ1-1; d_call: .; cdr3_length: 11; cdr3_aa: CASSQRLEAFF; cdr3_nt: TGTGCCAGCAGCCAGAGGCTTGAAGCTTTCTTT
clone_size: .; v_call: TRBV27; j_call: TRBJ1-1; d_call: .; cdr3_length: 13; cdr3_aa: CASSYIRNTEAFF; cdr3_nt: TGTGCCAGCAGTTACATCAGGAACACTGAAGCTTTCTTT
clone_size: .; v_call: TRBV11-2; j_call: TRBJ2-7; d_call: .; cdr3_length: 12; cdr3_aa: CASSPTGIEQYF; cdr3_nt: TGTGCCAGCAGCCCTACAGGAATCGAGCAGTACTTC
clone_size: once; v_call: TRBV11-3; j_call: TRBJ2-1; d_call: TRBD2; cdr3_length: 16; cdr3_aa: CASSLDPTSGMNEQFF; cdr3_nt: TGTGCCAGCAGCTTAGATCCTACTAGCGGAATGAATGAGCAGTTCTTC
clone_size: .; v_call: TRBV5-4; j_call: TRBJ1-6; d_call: .; cdr3_length: 14; cdr3_aa: CASSQGLPRSPLHF; cdr3_nt: TGTGCCAGCAGCCAAGGACTGCCTCGCTCACCCCTCCACTTT
clone_size: once; v_call: TRBV9; j_call: TRBJ1-1; d_call: .; cdr3_length: 14; cdr3_aa: CASSVEPEDTEAFF; cdr3_nt: TGTGCCAGCAGCGTGGAACCGGAGGACACTGAAGCTTTCTTT
clone_size: .; v_call: TRBV10-3; j_call: TRBJ1-6; d_call: TRBD1; cdr3_length: 16; cdr3_aa: CAISEPQGVGNSPLHF; cdr3_nt: TGTGCCATCAGTGAGCCCCAGGGGGTAGGCAATTCACCCCTCCACTTT
clone_size: .; v_call: TRBV7-2; j_call: TRBJ2-3; d_call: TRBD2; cdr3_length: 18; cdr3_aa: CASSPTIGGGPSTDTQYF; cdr3_nt: TGTGCCAGCAGCCCGACCATTGGCGGGGGACCTAGCACAGATACGCAGTATTTT
clone_size: once; v_call: TRBV9; j_call: TRBJ1-6; d_call: TRBD1; cdr3_length: 17; cdr3_aa: CASSVFALGQMNSPLHF; cdr3_nt: TGTGCCAGCAGCGTATTTGCCTTGGGACAGATGAATTCACCCCTCCACTTT
clone_size: .; v_call: TRBV7-9; j_call: TRBJ1-1; d_call: .; cdr3_length: 13; cdr3_aa: CASTTLRGSEAFF; cdr3_nt: TGTGCCAGCACCACCTTACGAGGCTCTGAAGCTTTCTTT
clone_size: .; v_call: TRBV5-5; j_call: TRBJ2-6; d_call: .; cdr3_length: 17; cdr3_aa: CASSLAPTGSGANVLTF; cdr3_nt: TGTGCCAGCAGCTTGGCCCCCACAGGCTCTGGGGCCAACGTCCTGACTTTC
clone_size: .; v_call: TRBV9; j_call: TRBJ2-3; d_call: TRBD2; cdr3_length: 14; cdr3_aa: CASTSGGASDTQYF; cdr3_nt: TGTGCCAGCACAAGCGGGGGGGCTTCAGATACGCAGTATTTT
clone_size: .; v_call: TRBV27; j_call: TRBJ1-1; d_call: .; cdr3_length: 13; cdr3_aa: CASSFGGGTEAFF; cdr3_nt: TGTGCCAGCAGTTTTGGGGGGGGCACTGAAGCTTTCTTT
clone_size: .; v_call: TRBV27; j_call: TRBJ1-1; d_call: .; cdr3_length: 14; cdr3_aa: CASSLLRGYTEAFF; cdr3_nt: TGTGCCAGCAGTCTCTTAAGGGGGTATACTGAAGCTTTCTTT
clone_size: .; v_call: TRBV2; j_call: TRBJ1-5; d_call: .; cdr3_length: 14; cdr3_aa: CASSAGGSNQPQHF; cdr3_nt: TGTGCCAGCAGTGCGGGAGGGTCAAATCAGCCCCAGCATTTT
clone_size: once; v_call: TRBV19; j_call: TRBJ1-2; d_call: .; cdr3_length: 14; cdr3_aa: CASSALQGDYGYTF; cdr3_nt: TGTGCCAGTAGTGCGCTACAGGGAGACTATGGCTACACCTTC
clone_size: .; v_call: TRBV30; j_call: TRBJ1-2; d_call: TRBD1; cdr3_length: 15; cdr3_aa: CAWSDAGTATYGYTF; cdr3_nt: TGTGCCTGGAGTGATGCCGGGACAGCGACCTATGGCTACACCTTC
clone_size: .; v_call: TRBV7-9; j_call: TRBJ1-5; d_call: TRBD1; cdr3_length: 13; cdr3_aa: CASSPGGHQPQHF; cdr3_nt: TGTGCCAGCAGCCCAGGGGGGCATCAGCCCCAGCATTTT
clone_size: .; v_call: TRBV3-1/TRBV3-2; j_call: TRBJ2-7; d_call: TRBD1; cdr3_length: 15; cdr3_aa: CASSQATGGSYEQYF; cdr3_nt: TGTGCCAGCAGCCAGGCCACAGGGGGCTCTTACGAGCAGTACTTC
clone_size: .; v_call: TRBV9; j_call: TRBJ1-2; d_call: TRBD1; cdr3_length: 14; cdr3_aa: CASSRDSQVGGYTF; cdr3_nt: TGTGCCAGCAGCCGGGACAGTCAGGTGGGCGGCTACACCTTC
clone_size: .; v_call: TRBV11-1; j_call: TRBJ2-1; d_call: TRBD1; cdr3_length: 15; cdr3_aa: CASSLGSAGGNEQFF; cdr3_nt: TGTGCCAGCAGCTTAGGTTCGGCAGGGGGTAATGAGCAGTTCTTC
clone_size: .; v_call: TRBV28; j_call: TRBJ1-6; d_call: TRBD1; cdr3_length: 14; cdr3_aa: CASSPGQYNSPLHF; cdr3_nt: TGTGCCAGCAGTCCGGGACAGTATAATTCACCCCTCCACTTT
clone_size: .; v_call: TRBV5-4; j_call: TRBJ1-2; d_call: .; cdr3_length: 13; cdr3_aa: CASSPPRGDGYTF; cdr3_nt: TGTGCCAGCAGCCCCCCTCGCGGGGACGGCTACACCTTC
clone_size: once; v_call: TRBV5-1; j_call: TRBJ2-3; d_call: TRBD2; cdr3_length: 17; cdr3_aa: CASSLNQRGGSTDTQYF; cdr3_nt: TGCGCCAGCAGCTTGAATCAGCGGGGGGGAAGCACAGATACGCAGTATTTT
clone_size: .; v_call: TRBV10-3; j_call: TRBJ1-1; d_call: .; cdr3_length: 15; cdr3_aa: CAISDRIDGKDEAFF; cdr3_nt: TGTGCCATCAGTGACAGGATTGATGGAAAGGATGAAGCTTTCTTT
clone_size: .; v_call: TRBV5-1; j_call: TRBJ1-2; d_call: .; cdr3_length: 15; cdr3_aa: CASSEDSSFNYGYTF; cdr3_nt: TGCGCCAGCAGCGAAGACAGTTCTTTTAACTATGGCTACACCTTC
clone_size: .; v_call: TRBV11-2; j_call: TRBJ1-1; d_call: .; cdr3_length: 12; cdr3_aa: CASSLWRTEAFF; cdr3_nt: TGTGCCAGCAGCCTCTGGCGGACTGAAGCTTTCTTT
clone_size: .; v_call: TRBV12-3/TRBV12-4; j_call: TRBJ1-2; d_call: .; cdr3_length: 11; cdr3_aa: CASSIRSVYTF; cdr3_nt: TGTGCCAGCAGTATACGATCGGTCTACACCTTC
clone_size: .; v_call: TRBV15; j_call: TRBJ1-2; d_call: .; cdr3_length: 15; cdr3_aa: CATSRDREGGSGYTF; cdr3_nt: TGTGCCACCAGCAGAGATCGAGAGGGAGGCTCTGGCTACACCTTC
clone_size: .; v_call: TRBV5-6; j_call: TRBJ1-1; d_call: .; cdr3_length: 14; cdr3_aa: CASSLGLGGTEAFF; cdr3_nt: TGTGCCAGCAGCTTGGGACTGGGGGGCACTGAAGCTTTCTTT
clone_size: .; v_call: TRBV15; j_call: TRBJ2-5; d_call: TRBD2; cdr3_length: 17; cdr3_aa: CATSSWGLAVYQETQYF; cdr3_nt: TGTGCCACCAGCAGTTGGGGACTAGCGGTGTACCAAGAGACCCAGTACTTC